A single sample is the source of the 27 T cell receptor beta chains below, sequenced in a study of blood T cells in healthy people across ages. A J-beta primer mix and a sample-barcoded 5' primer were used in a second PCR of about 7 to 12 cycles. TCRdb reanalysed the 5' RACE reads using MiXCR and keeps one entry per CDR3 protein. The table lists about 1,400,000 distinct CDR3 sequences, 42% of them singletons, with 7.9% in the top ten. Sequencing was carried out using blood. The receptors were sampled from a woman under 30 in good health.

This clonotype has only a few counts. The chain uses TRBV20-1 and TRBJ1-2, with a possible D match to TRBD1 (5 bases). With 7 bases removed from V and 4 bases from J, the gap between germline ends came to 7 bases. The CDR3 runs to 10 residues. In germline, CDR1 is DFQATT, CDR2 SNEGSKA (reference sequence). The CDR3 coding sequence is TGCAGTGGAGGGGTCTATGGCTACACCTTC. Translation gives CSGGVYGYTF.

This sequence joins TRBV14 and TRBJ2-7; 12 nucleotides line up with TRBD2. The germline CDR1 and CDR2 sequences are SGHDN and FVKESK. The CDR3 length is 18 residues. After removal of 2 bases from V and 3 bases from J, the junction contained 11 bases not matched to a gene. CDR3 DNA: TGTGCCAGCAGCCAAACGGACACTAGCGGGGGGAGAGGCTACGAGCAGTACTTC. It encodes CASSQTDTSGGRGYEQYF.

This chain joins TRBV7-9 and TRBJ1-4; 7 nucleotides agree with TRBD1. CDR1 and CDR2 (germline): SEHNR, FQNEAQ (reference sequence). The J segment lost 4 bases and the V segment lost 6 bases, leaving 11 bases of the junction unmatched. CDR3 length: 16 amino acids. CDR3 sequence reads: CASSQGGHGNNEKLFF. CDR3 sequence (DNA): TGTGCCAGCAGTCAAGGGGGCCACGGAAATAATGAAAAACTGTTTTTT.

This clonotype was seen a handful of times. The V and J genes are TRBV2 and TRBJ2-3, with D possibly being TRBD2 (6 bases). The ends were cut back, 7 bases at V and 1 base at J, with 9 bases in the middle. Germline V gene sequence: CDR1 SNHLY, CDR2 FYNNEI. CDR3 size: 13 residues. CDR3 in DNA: TGTGCCAGCATTGAGCGGGGCACAGATACGCAGTATTTT. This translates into CASIERGTDTQYF.

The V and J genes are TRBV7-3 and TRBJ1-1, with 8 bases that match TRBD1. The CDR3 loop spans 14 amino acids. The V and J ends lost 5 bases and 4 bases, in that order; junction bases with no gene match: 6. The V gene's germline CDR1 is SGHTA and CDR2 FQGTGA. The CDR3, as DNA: TGTGCCAGCAGCCAGGGGGCGGGAGGCACTGAAGCTTTCTTT. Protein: CASSQGAGGTEAFF.

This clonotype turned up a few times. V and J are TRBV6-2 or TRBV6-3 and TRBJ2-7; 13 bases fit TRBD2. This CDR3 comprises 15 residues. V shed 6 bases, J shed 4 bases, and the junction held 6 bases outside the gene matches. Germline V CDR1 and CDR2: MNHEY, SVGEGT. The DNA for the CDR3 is TGTGCCAGCAGAACCGGGACTAGCGGGAAATACGAGCAGTACTTC. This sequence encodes CASRTGTSGKYEQYF.

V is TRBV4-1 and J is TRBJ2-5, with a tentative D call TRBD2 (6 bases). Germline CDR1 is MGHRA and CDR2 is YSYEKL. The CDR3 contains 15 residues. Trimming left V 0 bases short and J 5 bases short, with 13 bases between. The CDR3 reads CASSQELAAGETQYF. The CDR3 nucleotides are TGCGCCAGCAGCCAAGAGTTAGCGGCGGGGGAGACCCAGTACTTC.

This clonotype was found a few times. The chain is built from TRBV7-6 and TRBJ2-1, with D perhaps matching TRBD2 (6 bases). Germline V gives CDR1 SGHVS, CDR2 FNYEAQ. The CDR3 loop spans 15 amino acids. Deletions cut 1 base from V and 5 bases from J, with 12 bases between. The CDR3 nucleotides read TGTGCCAGCAGCTTAGTACCGCGGGAAAACAATGAGCAGTTCTTC. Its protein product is CASSLVPRENNEQFF.

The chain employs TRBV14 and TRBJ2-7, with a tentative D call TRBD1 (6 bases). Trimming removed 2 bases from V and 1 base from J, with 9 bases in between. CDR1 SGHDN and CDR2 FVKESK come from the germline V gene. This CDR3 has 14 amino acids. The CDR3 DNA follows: TGTGCCAGCAGCCAACCAGGGGCTTCCTACGAGCAGTACTTC. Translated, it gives CASSQPGASYEQYF.

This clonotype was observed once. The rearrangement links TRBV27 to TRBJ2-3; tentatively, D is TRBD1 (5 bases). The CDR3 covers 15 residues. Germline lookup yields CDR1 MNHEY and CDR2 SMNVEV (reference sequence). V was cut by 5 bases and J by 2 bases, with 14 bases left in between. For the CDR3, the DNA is TGTGCCAGCAGTCCGTTGGGGCAATACACAGATACGCAGTATTTT. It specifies CASSPLGQYTDTQYF.

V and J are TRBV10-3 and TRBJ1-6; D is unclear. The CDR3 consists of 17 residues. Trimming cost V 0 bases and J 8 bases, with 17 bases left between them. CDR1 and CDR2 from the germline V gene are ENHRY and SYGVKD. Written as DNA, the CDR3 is TGTGCCATCAGTGAGTCGACTGGGGTTATGTTGGATTCACCCCTCCACTTT. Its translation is CAISESTGVMLDSPLHF.

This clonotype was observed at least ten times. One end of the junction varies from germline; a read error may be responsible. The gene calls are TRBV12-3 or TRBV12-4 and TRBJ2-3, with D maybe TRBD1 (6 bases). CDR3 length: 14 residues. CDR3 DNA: TGCGCCAGCAGCTTACAGGGTACCACAGATACGCAGTATTTT. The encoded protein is CASSLQGTTDTQYF.

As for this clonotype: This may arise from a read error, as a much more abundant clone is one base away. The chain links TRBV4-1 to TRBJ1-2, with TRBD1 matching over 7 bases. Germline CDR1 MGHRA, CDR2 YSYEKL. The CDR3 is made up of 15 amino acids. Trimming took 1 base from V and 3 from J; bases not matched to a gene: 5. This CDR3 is CASSQVEGADYGYTF. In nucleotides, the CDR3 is TGCGCCAGCAGCCAAGTGGAGGGGGCTGACTATGGCTACACCTTC.

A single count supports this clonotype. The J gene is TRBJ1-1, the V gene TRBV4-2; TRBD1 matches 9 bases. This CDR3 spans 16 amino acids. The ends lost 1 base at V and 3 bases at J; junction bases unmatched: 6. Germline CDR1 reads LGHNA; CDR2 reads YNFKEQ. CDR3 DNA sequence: TGTGCCAGCAGCCAAGGACAGGGGACAGGGCACACTGAAGCTTTCTTT. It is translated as CASSQGQGTGHTEAFF.

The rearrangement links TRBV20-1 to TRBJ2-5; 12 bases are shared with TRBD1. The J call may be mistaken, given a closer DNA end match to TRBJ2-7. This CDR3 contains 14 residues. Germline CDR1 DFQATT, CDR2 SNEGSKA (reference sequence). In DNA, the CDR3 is TGCAGTGCAGTGACTGGGACAGGGGGCGGCGAGCAGTACTTC. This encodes CSAVTGTGGGEQYF.

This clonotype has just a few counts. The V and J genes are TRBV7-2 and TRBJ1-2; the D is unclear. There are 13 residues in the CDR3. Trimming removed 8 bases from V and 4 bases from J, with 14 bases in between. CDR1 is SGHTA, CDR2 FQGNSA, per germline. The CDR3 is CASRPEGGYGYTF. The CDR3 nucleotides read TGTGCCAGCCGACCGGAGGGAGGCTATGGCTACACCTTC.

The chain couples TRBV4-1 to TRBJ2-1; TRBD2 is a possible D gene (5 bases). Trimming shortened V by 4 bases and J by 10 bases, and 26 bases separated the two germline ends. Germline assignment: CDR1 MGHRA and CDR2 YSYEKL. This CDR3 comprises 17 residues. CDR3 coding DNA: TGCGCCAGCAGCCCCCTTGTGACGGGGATTAGCTCCTACGAGCAGTTCTTC. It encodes CASSPLVTGISSYEQFF.

CDR3 nucleotide sequence: TGTGCCTGCCGAATCGGGGGCGGGTCACCCCTCCACTTT. Translated, it gives CACRIGGGSPLHF. The chain has TRBV7-9 and TRBJ1-6; D may be TRBD1 (6 bases). The CDR3 runs 13 residues. Germline CDR1 SEHNR, CDR2 FQNEAQ (reference sequence). V was trimmed by 11 bases and J by 10 bases, leaving 18 bases between them.

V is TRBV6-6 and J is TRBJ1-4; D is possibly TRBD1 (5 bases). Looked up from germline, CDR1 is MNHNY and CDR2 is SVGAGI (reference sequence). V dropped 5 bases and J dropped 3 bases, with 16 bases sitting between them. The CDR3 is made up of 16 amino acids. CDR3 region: CASSTSWGDSNEKLFF. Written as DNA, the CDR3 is TGTGCCAGCAGTACGTCCTGGGGGGATTCTAATGAAAAACTGTTTTTT.

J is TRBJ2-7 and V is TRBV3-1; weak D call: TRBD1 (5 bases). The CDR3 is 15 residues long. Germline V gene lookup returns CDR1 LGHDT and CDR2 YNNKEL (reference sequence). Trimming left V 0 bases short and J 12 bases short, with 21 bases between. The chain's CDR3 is CASSQDKGRQETRYF. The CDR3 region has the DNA TGTGCCAGCAGCCAAGATAAGGGGCGGCAAGAGACCCGGTACTTC.

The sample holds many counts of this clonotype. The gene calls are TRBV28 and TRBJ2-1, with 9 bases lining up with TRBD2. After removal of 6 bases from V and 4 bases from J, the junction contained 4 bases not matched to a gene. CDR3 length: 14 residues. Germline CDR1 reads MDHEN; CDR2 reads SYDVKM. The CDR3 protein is CASSLAGDYNEQFF. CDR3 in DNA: TGTGCCAGCAGCTTAGCGGGAGATTACAATGAGCAGTTCTTC. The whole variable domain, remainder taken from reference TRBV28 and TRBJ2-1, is DVKVTQSSRYLVKRTGEKVFLECVQDMDHENMFWYRQDPGLGLRLIYFSYDVKMKEKGDIPEGYSVSREKKERFSLILESASTNQTSMYLCASSLAGDYNEQFFGPGTRLTVL.

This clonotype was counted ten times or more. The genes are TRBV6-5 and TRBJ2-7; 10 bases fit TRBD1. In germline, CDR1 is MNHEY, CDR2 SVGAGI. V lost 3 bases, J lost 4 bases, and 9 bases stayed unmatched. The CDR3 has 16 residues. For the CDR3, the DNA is TGTGCCAGCAGTTATAGACCCGGGACAGGGGAGTACGAGCAGTACTTC. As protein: CASSYRPGTGEYEQYF.

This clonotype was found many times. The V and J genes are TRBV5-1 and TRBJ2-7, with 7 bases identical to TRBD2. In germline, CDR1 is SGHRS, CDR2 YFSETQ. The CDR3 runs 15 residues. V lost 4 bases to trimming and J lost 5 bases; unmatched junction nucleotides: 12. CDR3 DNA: TGCGCCAGCAGCCTCCGGGAGGAGTCGGGCAACGAGCAGTACTTC. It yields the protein CASSLREESGNEQYF.

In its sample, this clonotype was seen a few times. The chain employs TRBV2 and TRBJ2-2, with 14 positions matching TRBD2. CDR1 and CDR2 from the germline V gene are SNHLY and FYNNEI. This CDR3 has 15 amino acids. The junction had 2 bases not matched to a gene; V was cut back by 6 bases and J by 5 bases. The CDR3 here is CASRGLAGVTGELFF. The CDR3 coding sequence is TGTGCCAGCAGGGGACTAGCGGGAGTGACCGGGGAGCTGTTTTTT.

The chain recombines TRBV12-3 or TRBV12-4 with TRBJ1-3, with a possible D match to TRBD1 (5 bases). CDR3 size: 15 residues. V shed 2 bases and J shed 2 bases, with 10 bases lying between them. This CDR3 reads CASSLSSGTGNTIYF. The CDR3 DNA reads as TGTGCCAGCAGTTTATCGTCAGGGACTGGAAACACCATATATTTT.

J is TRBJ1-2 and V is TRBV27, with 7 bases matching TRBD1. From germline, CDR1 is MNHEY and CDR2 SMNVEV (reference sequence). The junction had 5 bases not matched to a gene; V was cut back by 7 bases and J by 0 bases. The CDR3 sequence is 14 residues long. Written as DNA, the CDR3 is TGTGCCAGCAAACGGACAGGAACTAACTATGGCTACACCTTC. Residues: CASKRTGTNYGYTF.

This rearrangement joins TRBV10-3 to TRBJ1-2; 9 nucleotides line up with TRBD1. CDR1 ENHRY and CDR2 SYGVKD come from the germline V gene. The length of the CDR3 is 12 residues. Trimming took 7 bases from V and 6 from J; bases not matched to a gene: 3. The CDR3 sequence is CAITGTGNGYTF. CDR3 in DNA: TGTGCCATCACCGGGACAGGGAATGGCTACACCTTC.